Listed below are T cell receptor beta chains from one sample, sequenced in a study of shared clonotypes between healthy human individuals. Method: immunoSEQ multiplex PCR; TCRdb's copy keeps in-frame clones and lacks some. The data contain around 1.9 million clones, under 95% of them seen just once; the ten biggest clones take up 1.5% to 2%. Sequencing was performed on naive CD8+ T cells from PBMCs. The receptors originated from a man aged 18 to 35 in good health. Some clones in this sample may be carry-over from other donors' samples. CDR3s include the opening cysteine and the closing phenylalanine or tryptophan. The D gene is left open where the match is weak. Some rows mark clone size as missing; the rest say once, few, many or name a class of expanded clone.

d_gene | abundance | len | j_gene | v_gene | CDR3nt | CDR3aa
. | . | 14 | TRBJ2-5 | TRBV9 | TGTGCCAGCAGCGTCCCCGACGGGCAAGAGACCCAGTACTTC | CASSVPDGQETQYF
TRBD2 | . | 16 | TRBJ2-7 | TRBV15 | TGTGCCACCAGCAGAGGCAAGCGGGAGGGAAGCTACGAGCAGTACTTC | CATSRGKREGSYEQYF
. | . | 14 | TRBJ1-2 | TRBV6-6 | TGTGCCAGCAGTTACTCTGAGGGACACTATGGCTACACCTTC | CASSYSEGHYGYTF
. | . | 14 | TRBJ2-5 | TRBV9 | TGTGCCAGCAGCGGAATACTAGGAGAAGAGACCCAGTACTTC | CASSGILGEETQYF
. | . | 14 | TRBJ1-1 | TRBV27 | TGTGCCAGCGGCTTAGTGGGGACGAACACTGAAGCTTTCTTT | CASGLVGTNTEAFF
. | . | 17 | TRBJ1-1 | TRBV30 | TGTGCCTGGAGTGGTACTACGGAACAGAGGACGAACACTGAAGCTTTCTTT | CAWSGTTEQRTNTEAFF
TRBD1 | . | 12 | TRBJ2-1 | TRBV11-2 | TGTGCCAGCGACAGGGGGCTCAATGAGCAGTTCTTC | CASDRGLNEQFF
TRBD1 | once | 14 | TRBJ2-7 | TRBV5-4 | TGTGCCAGCAGCCAACGACAGGGGCTGCACGAGCAGTACTTC | CASSQRQGLHEQYF
. | . | 14 | TRBJ1-1 | TRBV11-2 | TGTGCCAGCAGCTTTAGGTCAGGGCGAACTGAAGCTTTCTTT | CASSFRSGRTEAFF
TRBD1 | few | 14 | TRBJ2-7 | TRBV11-1 | TGTGCCAGCAGTTTTACAGGGGTCGTCTACGAGCAGTACTTC | CASSFTGVVYEQYF
. | . | 11 | TRBJ1-2 | TRBV6-5 | TGTGCCAGCAGAGGACCGTATGGCTACACCTTC | CASRGPYGYTF
. | . | 22 | TRBJ2-1 | TRBV19 | TGTGCCAGTAGTACGCCTCCATGGTTAGCGGAAGACGACGCCCCCTCCTACAATGAGCAGTTCTTC | CASSTPPWLAEDDAPSYNEQFF
. | . | 13 | TRBJ1-1 | TRBV7-8 | TGTGCCAGCACCTTCCGACAATCCACTGAAGCTTTCTTT | CASTFRQSTEAFF
. | . | 15 | TRBJ2-1 | TRBV27 | TGTGCCAGCAGTTCGCCAGGGAGCTCCTACAATGAGCAGTTCTTC | CASSSPGSSYNEQFF
. | . | 15 | TRBJ1-3 | TRBV11-2 | TGTGCCAGCAGCCCTCCAGGGTGGTCCGGAAACACCATATATTTT | CASSPPGWSGNTIYF
TRBD1 | . | 13 | TRBJ1-2 | TRBV7-8 | TGTGCCAGCAGCTTGGGGACAGCCTATGGCTACACCTTC | CASSLGTAYGYTF
. | . | 16 | TRBJ2-1 | TRBV6-5 | TGTGCCAGCAGTTACTCGGGGGGAGAGGGGTACGATGAGCAGTTCTTC | CASSYSGGEGYDEQFF
TRBD2 | . | 14 | TRBJ2-1 | TRBV9 | TGTGCCAGCAGTGGGACTAGCGGTCCCTATGAGCAGTTCTTC | CASSGTSGPYEQFF